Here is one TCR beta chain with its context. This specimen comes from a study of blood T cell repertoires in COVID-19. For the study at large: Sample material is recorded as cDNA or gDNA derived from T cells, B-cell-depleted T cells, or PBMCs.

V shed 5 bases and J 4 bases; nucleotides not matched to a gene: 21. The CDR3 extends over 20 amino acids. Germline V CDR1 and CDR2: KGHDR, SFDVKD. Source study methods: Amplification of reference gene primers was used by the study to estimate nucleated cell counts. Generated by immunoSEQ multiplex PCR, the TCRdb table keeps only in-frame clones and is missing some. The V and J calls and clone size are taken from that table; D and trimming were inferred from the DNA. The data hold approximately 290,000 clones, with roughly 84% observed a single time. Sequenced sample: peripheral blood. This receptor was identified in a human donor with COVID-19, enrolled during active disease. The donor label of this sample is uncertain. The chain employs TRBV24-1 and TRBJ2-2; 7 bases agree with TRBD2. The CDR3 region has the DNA TGTGCCACCAGTGGGTCCGGGACTAAAGACATCCTCACGGGCACCGGGGAGCTGTTTTTT. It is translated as CATSGSGTKDILTGTGELFF.